This TCR beta chain was sequenced in a study of monozygotic twins with inflammatory bowel disease. TCRdb re-called the 5' RACE reads; one entry per CDR3 protein, DNA not given. This sample's table reports about 450,000 distinct CDR3 sequences. Germline V gives CDR1 SEHNR, CDR2 FQNEAQ (reference sequence). The length of the CDR3 is 14 residues. The sample was blood. The chain uses TRBV7-9 and TRBJ2-3; TCRdb's D gene call, TRBD1, goes unchecked for lack of DNA. The sequence was obtained from a human donor with ulcerative colitis or Crohn's disease, or a healthy co-twin of an affected twin (not recorded which). The CDR3 loop is CASSLDRDRDTQYF.